This T cell receptor beta chain was sequenced in a study of tumor-infiltrating lymphocytes in primary liver carcinoma. Whole-study context: The patients included men and women who were aged 30 to 69 years. Study results and caveats: Pairs comparing tumor with adjacent tissue or blood overlapped less than pairs drawn from tumor regions.

Germline CDR1 is MGHRA and CDR2 is YSYEKL. CDR3 length: 15 residues. The junction had 3 bases not matched to a gene; V was cut back by 1 base and J by 3 bases. In this sample, this clonotype turned up many times. No antigen is known for it. The researchers produced TCR beta cDNA from around 0.5 ug total RNA with a constant-region primer. Modified slightly, ARM-PCR produced TCR beta libraries over three nested multiplex PCR rounds. Researchers ran the first two PCR rounds for roughly 10 cycles each with TRBV1-TRBV30 forward primers and a C-beta reverse primer. In TCRdb, the multiplex PCR reads were re-called with MiXCR into one record per CDR3 protein. The sample holds almost 200,000 distinct CDR3 sequences; approximately 64% are singletons and the top ten take about 7.1%. The blood RNA (from unsorted whole blood) was obtained, and germline DNA was also extracted. Patients had chronic HBV infection and were treatment-naive.

The sample comprised peripheral blood. The chain combines TRBV4-1 with TRBJ1-2, with TRBD1 matching 9 bases. This sequence originates from an older woman with primary liver carcinoma and hepatitis B virus infection. CDR3 sequence reads: CASSQVGTGYYGYTF. As DNA, the CDR3 is TGCGCCAGCAGCCAAGTCGGGACAGGGTACTATGGCTACACCTTC.